Included here is one T cell receptor beta chain sequence, with context. Its target is unknown. The TCR library protocol was used to attach unique molecular identifiers. These identifiers were attached to individual cDNA molecules. Each CDR3 protein is one row after TCRdb ran MiXCR on the 5' RACE reads. The data hold 55,000 to 65,000 distinct CDR3 sequences, with more than 8.5% observed a single time. Trimming cost V 1 base and J 8 bases, with 7 bases left between them. Germline V lookup: CDR1 LGHNT, CDR2 FRNRAP. This CDR3 spans 12 amino acids. This sample is part of a study of early T cells in non-severe SARS-CoV-2 infection. Turning to the study itself: From unsorted whole blood, bulk RNA was sequenced, and the chains remained unpaired. General study findings and limits: There was a bias toward anti-spike CD8 responses in VDJdb matching, which missed private and CD4 specificities.

This receptor was taken from an adult who was a healthcare worker with PCR-confirmed SARS-CoV-2 infection or an uninfected control (not recorded which). The rearrangement links TRBV12-5 to TRBJ2-3, with no clear D. The material sequenced was whole blood. The CDR3 region has the DNA TGTGCTAGTGGTTTGGGCCCCGGTACGCAGTATTTT. Translation gives CASGLGPGTQYF.